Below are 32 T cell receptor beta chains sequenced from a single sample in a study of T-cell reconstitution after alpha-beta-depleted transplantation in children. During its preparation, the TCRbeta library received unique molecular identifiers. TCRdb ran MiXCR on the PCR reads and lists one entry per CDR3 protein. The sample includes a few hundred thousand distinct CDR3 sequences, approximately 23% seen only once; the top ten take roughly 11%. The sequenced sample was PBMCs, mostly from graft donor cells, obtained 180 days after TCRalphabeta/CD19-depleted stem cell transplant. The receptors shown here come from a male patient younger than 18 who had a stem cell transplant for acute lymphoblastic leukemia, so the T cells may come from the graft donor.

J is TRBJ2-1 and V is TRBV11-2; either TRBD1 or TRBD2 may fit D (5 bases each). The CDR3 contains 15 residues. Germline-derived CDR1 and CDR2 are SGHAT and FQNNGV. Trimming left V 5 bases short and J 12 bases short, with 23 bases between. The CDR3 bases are TGTGCCAGCAGCGCGGCCTTGACCGACCGTGGGGGGCAGTTCTTC. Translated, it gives CASSAALTDRGGQFF.

Here the CDR3 reads CASSFVVTGELFF. In DNA form, the CDR3 reads TGTGCCAGCAGCTTTGTTGTCACCGGGGAGCTGTTTTTT. The rearrangement joins TRBV7-2 to TRBJ2-2; D is unclear. Trimming pared 3 bases from V and 4 bases from J, leaving 6 bases between. CDR1 is SGHTA, CDR2 FQGNSA, per germline. The CDR3 is 13 residues long.

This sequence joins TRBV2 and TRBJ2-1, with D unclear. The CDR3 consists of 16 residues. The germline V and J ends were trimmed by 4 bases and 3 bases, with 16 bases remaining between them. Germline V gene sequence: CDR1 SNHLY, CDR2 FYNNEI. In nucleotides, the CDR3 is TGTGCCAGCAGTGCGGACGGTGTGTTTGGCTACAATGAGCAGTTCTTC. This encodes CASSADGVFGYNEQFF.

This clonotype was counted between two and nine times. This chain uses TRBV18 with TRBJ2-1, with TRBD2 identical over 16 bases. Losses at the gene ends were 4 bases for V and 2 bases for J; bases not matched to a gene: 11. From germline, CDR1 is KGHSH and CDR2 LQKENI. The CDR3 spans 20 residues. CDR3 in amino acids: CASSQVPGLAGGRPYNEQFF. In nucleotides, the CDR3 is TGTGCCAGCTCACAGGTTCCGGGACTAGCGGGAGGGAGGCCCTACAATGAGCAGTTCTTC.

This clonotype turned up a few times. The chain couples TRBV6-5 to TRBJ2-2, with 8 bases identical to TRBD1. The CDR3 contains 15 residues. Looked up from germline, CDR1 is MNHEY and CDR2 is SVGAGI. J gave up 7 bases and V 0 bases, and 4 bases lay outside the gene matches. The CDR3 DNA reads TGTGCCAGCAGTTACTCGGACAGGGTTGGCGGGGAGCTGTTTTTT. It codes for CASSYSDRVGGELFF.

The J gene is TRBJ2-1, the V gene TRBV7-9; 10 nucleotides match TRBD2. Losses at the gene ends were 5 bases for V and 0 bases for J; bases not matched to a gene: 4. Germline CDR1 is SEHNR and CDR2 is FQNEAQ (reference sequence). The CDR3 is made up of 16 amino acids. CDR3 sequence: CASSPPSGSSYNEQFF. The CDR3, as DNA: TGTGCCAGCAGCCCCCCTAGCGGGAGCTCCTACAATGAGCAGTTCTTC.

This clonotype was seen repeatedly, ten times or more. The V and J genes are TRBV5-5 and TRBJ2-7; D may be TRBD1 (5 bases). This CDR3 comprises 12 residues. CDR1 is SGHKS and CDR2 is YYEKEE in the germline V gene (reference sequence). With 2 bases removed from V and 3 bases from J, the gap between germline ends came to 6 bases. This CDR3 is CASSFDSYEQYF. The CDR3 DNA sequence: TGTGCCAGCAGCTTTGACAGCTACGAGCAGTACTTC.

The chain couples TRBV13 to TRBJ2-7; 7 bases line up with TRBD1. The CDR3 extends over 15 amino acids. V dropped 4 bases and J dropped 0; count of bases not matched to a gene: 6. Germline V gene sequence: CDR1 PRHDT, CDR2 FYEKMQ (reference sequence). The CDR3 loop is CASSSPRDSSYEQYF. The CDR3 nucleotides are TGTGCCAGCAGCTCCCCAAGGGACAGCTCCTACGAGCAGTACTTC.

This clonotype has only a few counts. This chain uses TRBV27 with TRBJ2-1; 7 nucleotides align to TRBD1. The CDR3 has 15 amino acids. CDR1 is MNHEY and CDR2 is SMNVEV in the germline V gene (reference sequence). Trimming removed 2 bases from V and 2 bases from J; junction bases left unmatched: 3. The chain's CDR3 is CASSLVGGAYNEQFF. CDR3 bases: TGTGCCAGCAGTTTAGTAGGGGGCGCCTACAATGAGCAGTTCTTC.

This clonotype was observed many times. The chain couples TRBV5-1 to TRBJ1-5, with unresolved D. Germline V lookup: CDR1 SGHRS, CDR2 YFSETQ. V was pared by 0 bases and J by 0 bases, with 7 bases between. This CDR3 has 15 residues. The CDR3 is CASSLGGNSNQPQHF. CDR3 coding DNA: TGCGCCAGCAGCTTGGGTGGTAATAGCAATCAGCCCCAGCATTTT.

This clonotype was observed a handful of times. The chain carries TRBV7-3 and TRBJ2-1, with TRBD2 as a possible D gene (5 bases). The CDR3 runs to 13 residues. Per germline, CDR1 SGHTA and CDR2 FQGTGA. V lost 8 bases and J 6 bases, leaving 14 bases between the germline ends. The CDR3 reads CASELPTSNEQFF. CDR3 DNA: TGTGCCAGCGAGCTACCAACTAGCAATGAGCAGTTCTTC.

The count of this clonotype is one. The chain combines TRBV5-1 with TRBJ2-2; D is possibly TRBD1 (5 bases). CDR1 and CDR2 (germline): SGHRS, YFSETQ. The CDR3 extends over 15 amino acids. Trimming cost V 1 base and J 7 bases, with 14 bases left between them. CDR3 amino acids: CASSLKQVYGGELFF. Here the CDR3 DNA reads TGCGCCAGCAGCTTGAAACAGGTGTATGGCGGGGAGCTGTTTTTT.

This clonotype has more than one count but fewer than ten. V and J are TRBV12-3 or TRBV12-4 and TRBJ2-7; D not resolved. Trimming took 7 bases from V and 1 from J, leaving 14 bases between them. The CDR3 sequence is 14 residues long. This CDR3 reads CASTPGDESYEQYF. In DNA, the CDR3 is TGTGCCAGCACCCCCGGTGACGAGTCCTACGAGCAGTACTTC.

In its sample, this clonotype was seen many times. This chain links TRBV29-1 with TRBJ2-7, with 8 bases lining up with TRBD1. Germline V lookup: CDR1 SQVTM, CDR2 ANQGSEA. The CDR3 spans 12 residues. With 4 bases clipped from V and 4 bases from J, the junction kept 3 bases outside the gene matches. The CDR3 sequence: CSVGQGHYEQYF. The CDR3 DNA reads TGCAGCGTTGGACAGGGGCATTACGAGCAGTACTTC.

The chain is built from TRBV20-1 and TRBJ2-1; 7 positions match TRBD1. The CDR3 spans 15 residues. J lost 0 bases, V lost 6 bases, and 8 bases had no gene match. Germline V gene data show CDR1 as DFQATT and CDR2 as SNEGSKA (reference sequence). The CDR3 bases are TGCAGTGCCGCCGTCTCAGGGGGCTCCTACAATGAGCAGTTCTTC. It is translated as CSAAVSGGSYNEQFF.

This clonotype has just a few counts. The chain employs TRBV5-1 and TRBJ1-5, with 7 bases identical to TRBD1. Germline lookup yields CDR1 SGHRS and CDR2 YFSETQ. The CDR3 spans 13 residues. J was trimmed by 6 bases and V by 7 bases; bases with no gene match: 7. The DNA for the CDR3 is TGCGCCAGCTCCGACAGGGAAGGTCAGCCCCAGCATTTT. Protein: CASSDREGQPQHF.

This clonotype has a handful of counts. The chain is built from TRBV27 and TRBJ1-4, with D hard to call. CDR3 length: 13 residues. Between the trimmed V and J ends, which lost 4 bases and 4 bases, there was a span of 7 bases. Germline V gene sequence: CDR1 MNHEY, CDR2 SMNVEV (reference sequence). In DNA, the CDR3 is TGTGCCAGCAGTTCAACCTTTAATGAAAAACTGTTTTTT. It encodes CASSSTFNEKLFF.

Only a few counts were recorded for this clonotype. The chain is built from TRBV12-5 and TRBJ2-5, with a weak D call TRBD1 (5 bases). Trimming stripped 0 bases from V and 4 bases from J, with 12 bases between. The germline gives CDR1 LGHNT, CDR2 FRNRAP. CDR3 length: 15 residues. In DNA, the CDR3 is TGTGCTAGTGGTTTGGTAAGGGGTACCCTAGAGACCCAGTACTTC. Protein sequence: CASGLVRGTLETQYF.

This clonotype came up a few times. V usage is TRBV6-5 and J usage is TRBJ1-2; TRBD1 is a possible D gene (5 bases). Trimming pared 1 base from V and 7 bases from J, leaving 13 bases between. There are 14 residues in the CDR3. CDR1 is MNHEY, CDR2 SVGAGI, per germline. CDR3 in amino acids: CASSYFLGGSGYTF. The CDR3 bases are TGTGCCAGCAGTTACTTCCTTGGGGGGTCTGGCTACACCTTC.

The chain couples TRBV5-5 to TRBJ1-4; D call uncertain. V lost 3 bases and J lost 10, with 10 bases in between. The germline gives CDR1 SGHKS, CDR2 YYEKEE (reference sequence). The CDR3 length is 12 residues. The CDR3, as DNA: TGTGCCAGCAGCTCGGACGTCGGAAAACTGTTTTTT. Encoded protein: CASSSDVGKLFF.

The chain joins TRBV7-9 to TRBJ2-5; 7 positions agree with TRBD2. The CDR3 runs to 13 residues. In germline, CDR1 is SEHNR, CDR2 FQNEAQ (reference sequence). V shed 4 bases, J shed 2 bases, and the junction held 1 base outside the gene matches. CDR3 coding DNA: TGTGCCAGCAGCTATAGCGGGCAAGAGACCCAGTACTTC. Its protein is CASSYSGQETQYF.

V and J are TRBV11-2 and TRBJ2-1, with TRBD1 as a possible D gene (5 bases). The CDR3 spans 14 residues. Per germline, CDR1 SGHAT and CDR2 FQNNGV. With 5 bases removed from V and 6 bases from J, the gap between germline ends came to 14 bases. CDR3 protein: CASSQIDSLNEQFF. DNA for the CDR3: TGTGCCAGCAGCCAAATCGACAGTCTCAATGAGCAGTTCTTC.

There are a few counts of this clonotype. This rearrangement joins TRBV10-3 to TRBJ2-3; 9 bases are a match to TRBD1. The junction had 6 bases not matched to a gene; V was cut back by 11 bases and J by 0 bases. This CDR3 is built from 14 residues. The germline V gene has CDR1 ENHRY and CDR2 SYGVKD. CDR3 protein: CAHGTGTSTDTQYF. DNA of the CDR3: TGTGCCCACGGGACAGGGACTAGCACAGATACGCAGTATTTT.

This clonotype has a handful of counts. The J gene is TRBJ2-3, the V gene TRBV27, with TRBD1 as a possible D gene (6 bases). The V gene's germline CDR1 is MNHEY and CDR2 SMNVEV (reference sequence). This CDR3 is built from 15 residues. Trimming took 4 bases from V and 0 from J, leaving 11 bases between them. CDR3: CASSYRDTSTDTQYF. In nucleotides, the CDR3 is TGTGCCAGCAGTTACAGGGACACTAGCACAGATACGCAGTATTTT.

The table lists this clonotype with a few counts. The CDR3 DNA reads as TGTGCCAGCAGTCTACTAGCGGGGGATAACTACGAGCAGTACTTC. Translation: CASSLLAGDNYEQYF. The V gene is TRBV7-3, the J gene TRBJ2-7; 11 bases match TRBD2. This CDR3 has 15 residues. Germline CDR1 SGHTA, CDR2 FQGTGA. Losses at the gene ends were 6 bases for V and 3 bases for J; bases not matched to a gene: 7.

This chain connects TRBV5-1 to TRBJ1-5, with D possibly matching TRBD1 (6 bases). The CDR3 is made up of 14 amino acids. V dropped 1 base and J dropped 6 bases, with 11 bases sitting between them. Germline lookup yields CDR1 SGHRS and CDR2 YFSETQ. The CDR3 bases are TGCGCCAGCAGCTTGAACGGGGGCAGTCAGCCCCAGCATTTT. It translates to CASSLNGGSQPQHF.

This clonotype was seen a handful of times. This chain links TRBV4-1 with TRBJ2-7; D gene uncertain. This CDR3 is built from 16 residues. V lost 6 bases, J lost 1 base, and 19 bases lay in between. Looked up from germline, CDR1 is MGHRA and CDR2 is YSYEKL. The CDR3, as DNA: TGCGCCAGCAGACTCCTGATCGGACCAACTTCCTACGAGCAGTACTTC. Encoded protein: CASRLLIGPTSYEQYF.

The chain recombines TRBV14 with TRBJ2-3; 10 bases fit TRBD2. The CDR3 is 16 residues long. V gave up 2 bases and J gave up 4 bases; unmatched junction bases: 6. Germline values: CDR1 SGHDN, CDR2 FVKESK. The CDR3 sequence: CASSQPLAGVSDTQYF. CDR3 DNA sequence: TGTGCCAGCAGCCAACCTCTAGCGGGAGTATCAGATACGCAGTATTTT.

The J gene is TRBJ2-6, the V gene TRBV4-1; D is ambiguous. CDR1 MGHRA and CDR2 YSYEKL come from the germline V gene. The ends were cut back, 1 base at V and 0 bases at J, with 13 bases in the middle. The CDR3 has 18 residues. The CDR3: CASSQVLTGPSGANVLTF. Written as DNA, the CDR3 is TGCGCCAGCAGCCAAGTACTTACCGGCCCCTCTGGGGCCAACGTCCTGACTTTC.

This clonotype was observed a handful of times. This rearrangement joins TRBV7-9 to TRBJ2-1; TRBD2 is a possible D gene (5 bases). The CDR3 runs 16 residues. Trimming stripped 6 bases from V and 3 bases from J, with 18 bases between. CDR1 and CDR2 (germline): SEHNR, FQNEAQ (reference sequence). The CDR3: CASRAILVGDYNEQFF. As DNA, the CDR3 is TGTGCCAGCAGGGCTATACTGGTCGGGGACTACAATGAGCAGTTCTTC.

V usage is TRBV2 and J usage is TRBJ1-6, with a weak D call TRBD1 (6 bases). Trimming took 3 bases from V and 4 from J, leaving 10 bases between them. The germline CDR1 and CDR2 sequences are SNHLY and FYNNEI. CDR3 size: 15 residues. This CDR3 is CASSERGAYNSPLHF. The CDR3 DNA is TGTGCCAGCAGTGAGCGGGGGGCTTATAATTCACCCCTCCACTTT.

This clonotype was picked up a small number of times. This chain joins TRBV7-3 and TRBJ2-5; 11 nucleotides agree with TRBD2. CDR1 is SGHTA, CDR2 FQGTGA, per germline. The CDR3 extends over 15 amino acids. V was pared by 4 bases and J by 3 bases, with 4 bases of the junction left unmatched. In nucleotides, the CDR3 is TGTGCCAGCAGCTCGGGACTAGCGGTTGAAGAGACCCAGTACTTC. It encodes CASSSGLAVEETQYF.